This T cell receptor beta chain was identified during a study of blood T cell repertoires in COVID-19. Looking at the study overall: The United States, Italy and Spain were the sources of the acute and convalescent COVID-19 samples. PBMCs, B-cell-depleted T cells, or T cells were the source of the cDNA or gDNA that made up the material.

In the study's own analysis: Amplifying reference gene primers gave estimates of nucleated cell counts. Some clones are missing from TCRdb's copy, which holds only in-frame ones; the method was immunoSEQ multiplex PCR. Clone size and the V and J calls come from that table; the DNA yielded D and trimming. The data contain about 100,000 clones, roughly 88% of them singletons. Germline-derived CDR1 and CDR2 are SGHAT and FQNNGV. This CDR3 has 18 amino acids. The J segment lost 4 bases and the V segment lost 7 bases, leaving 9 bases of the junction unmatched. The sample consisted of peripheral blood. The chain has TRBV11-2 and TRBJ2-2; 16 bases align to TRBD2. The TCR originated in a woman in her fifties or sixties with acute or convalescent COVID-19. The CDR3 loop reads CASMRGLAGGQVTGELFF. CDR3 DNA sequence: TGTGCCAGCATGAGGGGACTAGCGGGAGGGCAAGTCACCGGGGAGCTGTTTTTT.